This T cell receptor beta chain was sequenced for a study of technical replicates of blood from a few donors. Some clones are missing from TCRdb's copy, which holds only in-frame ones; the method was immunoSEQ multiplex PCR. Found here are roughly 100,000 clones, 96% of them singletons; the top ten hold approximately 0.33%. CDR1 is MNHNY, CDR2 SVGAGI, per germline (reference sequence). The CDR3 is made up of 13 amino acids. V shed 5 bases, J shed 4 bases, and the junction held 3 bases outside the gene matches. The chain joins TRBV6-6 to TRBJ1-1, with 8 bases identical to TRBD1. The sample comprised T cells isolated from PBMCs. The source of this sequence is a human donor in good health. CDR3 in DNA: TGTGCCAGCAGTGACAGGGGTGGCACTGAAGCTTTCTTT. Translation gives CASSDRGGTEAFF.